A selection of T cell receptor beta chains follows, all from one sample in a study of type 1 and type 2 diabetes patients. TCRdb re-called the multiplex PCR reads with MiXCR, one entry per CDR3 protein. This table has 270,000 or so distinct CDR3 sequences, approximately 50% appearing once. The sample comprised peripheral blood mononuclear cells (PBMCs). Receptors were obtained from a man aged 18 to 30 with type 2 diabetes. Each CDR3 is given with its conserved first and last residue. Fields, in order: J gene, V gene, D gene, clone size, CDR3 protein, CDR3 DNA. A D gene is named only where the DNA matches it firmly. Some rows mark clone size as missing; the rest say once, few, many or name a class of expanded clone.

>TRBJ2-5|TRBV7-2|NA|NA
CATSSDRTRYQETQYF
TGTGCCACCAGCTCAGACAGGACCCGTTATCAAGAGACCCAGTACTTC
>TRBJ1-2|TRBV6-5|NA|once
CASSLSARDLGYTF
TGTGCCAGCAGCTTGAGCGCCAGGGATCTTGGCTACACCTTC
>TRBJ2-5|TRBV7-3|NA|few
CASSPFARWETQYF
TGTGCCAGCAGCCCGTTCGCTAGGTGGGAGACCCAGTACTTC
>TRBJ2-2|TRBV9|NA|NA
CASSVASPTGTVNTGELFF
TGTGCCAGCAGCGTAGCTTCCCCCACCGGGACGGTGAACACCGGGGAGCTGTTTTTT
>TRBJ1-4|TRBV2|NA|NA
CASSEVVTEKLFF
TGTGCCAGCAGTGAAGTGGTCACTGAAAAACTGTTTTTT
>TRBJ1-4|TRBV6-5|NA|NA
CASSSRAAANEKLFF
TGTGCCAGCAGCTCCCGGGCAGCCGCTAATGAAAAACTGTTTTTT
>TRBJ2-7|TRBV19|NA|NA
CASSARPGVRYEQYF
TGTGCCAGTAGTGCCCGCCCGGGAGTCCGTTACGAGCAGTACTTC
>TRBJ1-2|TRBV5-1|NA|NA
CASSLVTGANYGYTF
TGCGCCAGCAGCTTGGTCACCGGGGCTAACTATGGCTACACCTTC
>TRBJ2-3|TRBV5-1|TRBD2|few
CASSFAGVEDTQYF
TGCGCCAGCAGCTTTGCGGGAGTAGAGGATACGCAGTATTTT
>TRBJ2-1|TRBV7-8|TRBD2|NA
CASSVAGDPLNEQFF
TGTGCCAGCAGCGTAGCGGGAGATCCCCTAAATGAGCAGTTCTTC
>TRBJ1-3|TRBV3-1|NA|NA
CASSQDSGALQNTIYF
TGTGCCAGCAGCCAAGATTCCGGGGCCCTACAAAACACCATATATTTT
>TRBJ2-7|TRBV3-1|NA|NA
CASSQVRETYEQHF
TGTGCCAGCAGCCAAGTTCGTGAAACCTACGAGCAGCACTTC
>TRBJ1-1|TRBV12-3/TRBV12-4|NA|NA
CASRWSRGGTEAFF
TGTGCCAGCCGTTGGAGCAGGGGTGGGACTGAAGCTTTCTTT
>TRBJ2-7|TRBV6-6|NA|NA
CASSYSEDGSYEQYF
TGTGCCAGCAGTTACTCGGAGGACGGATCCTACGAGCAGTACTTC
>TRBJ1-5|TRBV19|NA|NA
CASSVTENSNQPQHF
TGTGCCAGTAGTGTTACGGAGAATAGCAATCAGCCCCAGCATTTT
>TRBJ2-1|TRBV15|TRBD1|many
CATSNRGYNEQFF
TGTGCCACCAGCAACAGGGGTTACAATGAGCAGTTCTTC
>TRBJ2-2|TRBV19|NA|NA
CASSIVVVGTGELFF
TGTGCCAGTAGTATAGTGGTAGTGGGCACCGGGGAGCTGTTTTTT
>TRBJ2-7|TRBV7-2|NA|NA
CASSSFSYEQYF
TGTGCCAGTAGCAGTTTCTCCTACGAGCAGTACTTC
>TRBJ2-1|TRBV19|TRBD1|NA
CASSKSPPGTADNEQFF
TGTGCCAGTAGCAAGAGCCCCCCCGGGACAGCAGACAATGAGCAGTTCTTC
>TRBJ1-1|TRBV12-3/TRBV12-4|TRBD1|NA
CASGDREVGEAFF
TGTGCCAGCGGGGACAGGGAGGTAGGTGAAGCTTTCTTT
>TRBJ1-4|TRBV15|NA|NA
CATSSVRGTNEKLFF
TGTGCCACCAGCAGTGTTAGGGGGACTAATGAAAAACTGTTTTTT
>TRBJ2-1|TRBV9|TRBD1|NA
CASSGGDRTYNEQFF
TGTGCCAGCAGCGGAGGGGACAGGACCTACAATGAGCAGTTCTTC
>TRBJ2-1|TRBV7-3|TRBD2|NA
CATSRGPSGAYNEQFF
TGTGCCACCAGCAGAGGACCTAGCGGAGCCTACAATGAGCAGTTCTTC
>TRBJ1-1|TRBV9|NA|NA
CASSVEGTEAFF
TGTGCCAGCAGCGTAGAGGGCACTGAAGCTTTCTTT
>TRBJ1-4|TRBV10-3|TRBD1|NA
CASSVGQGDEKLFF
TGTGCCAGCAGCGTAGGACAGGGCGATGAAAAACTGTTTTTT
>TRBJ2-5|TRBV10-2|NA|few
CASTLTRNQETQYF
TGCGCCAGCACCTTGACACGGAACCAAGAGACCCAGTACTTC
>TRBJ2-7|TRBV20-1|TRBD2|few
CSGRTGTRSYEQYF
TGCAGTGGCCGGACCGGGACTAGATCCTACGAGCAGTACTTC
>TRBJ1-4|TRBV7-8|NA|NA
CASSPTPATNEKLFF
TGTGCCAGCAGCCCCACCCCCGCAACTAATGAAAAACTGTTTTTT
>TRBJ2-7|TRBV10-3|TRBD1|many
CAIMRTGGASAEQYF
TGTGCCATCATGCGGACAGGGGGCGCTTCAGCCGAGCAGTACTTC
>TRBJ2-5|TRBV4-1|NA|NA
CASSQGTAAGSNSGTQYF
TGCGCCAGCAGCCAAGGGACCGCGGCGGGGTCAAACAGTGGGACCCAGTACTTC
>TRBJ1-2|TRBV2|TRBD1|few
CASRRGRGSTGYTF
TGTGCCAGCAGGCGAGGCAGGGGGAGCACTGGCTACACCTTC
>TRBJ2-7|TRBV2|NA|NA
CASSATAGGSYEQYF
TGTGCCAGCAGTGCGACAGCGGGCGGGTCCTACGAGCAGTACTTC
>TRBJ2-5|TRBV5-1|NA|few
CASSWAGSQETQYF
TGCGCCAGCAGCTGGGCCGGGAGCCAAGAGACCCAGTACTTC
>TRBJ2-3|TRBV19|NA|many
CASSASTDTQYF
TGTGCCAGTAGTGCGAGCACAGATACGCAGTATTTT
>TRBJ1-6|TRBV28|TRBD1|few
CASTSSGTGNSPLHF
TGTGCCAGCACCTCTTCCGGGACAGGAAATTCACCCCTCCACTTT
>TRBJ2-5|TRBV24-1|NA|NA
CATSDSTQETQYF
TGTGCCACCAGTGATTCCACCCAAGAGACCCAGTACTTC
>TRBJ1-1|TRBV7-6|TRBD1|NA
CASSAEQGWNTEAFF
TGTGCCAGCAGCGCCGAACAGGGGTGGAACACTGAAGCTTTCTTT
>TRBJ1-1|TRBV2|TRBD1|NA
CASSEEGQMNTEAFF
TGTGCCAGCAGTGAAGAGGGACAGATGAACACTGAAGCTTTCTTT
>TRBJ2-2|TRBV25-1|NA|once
CASSESGTNTGELFF
TGTGCCAGCAGTGAATCGGGAACGAACACCGGGGAGCTGTTTTTT
>TRBJ1-6|TRBV28|TRBD1|NA
CASSYSLEGANNSPLHF
TGTGCCAGCAGTTACTCTTTAGAGGGGGCGAATAATTCACCCCTCCACTTT
>TRBJ2-1|TRBV27|TRBD2|few
CASSYPAGLYNEQFF
TGTGCCAGCAGTTACCCAGCGGGGTTATACAATGAGCAGTTCTTC
>TRBJ1-1|TRBV15|NA|few
CATSRAQDMNTEAFF
TGTGCCACCAGCAGAGCTCAGGACATGAACACTGAAGCTTTCTTT
>TRBJ2-1|TRBV2|NA|NA
CASPPRAIQFF
TGTGCCAGCCCACCGCGGGCCATTCAGTTCTTC
>TRBJ2-5|TRBV3-1|TRBD1|NA
CASRSDRVQETQYF
TGTGCCAGCAGATCCGACAGGGTACAAGAGACCCAGTACTTC
>TRBJ2-5|TRBV7-3|NA|few
CASSWAVQETQYF
TGTGCCAGCAGCTGGGCGGTCCAAGAGACCCAGTACTTC
>TRBJ2-7|TRBV24-1|NA|NA
CATSDSAGSYEQYF
TGTGCCACCAGTGATAGTGCCGGATCCTACGAGCAGTACTTC
>TRBJ2-6|TRBV9|NA|few
CASGGGSGANVLTF
TGTGCCAGCGGAGGGGGAAGTGGGGCCAACGTCCTGACTTTC
>TRBJ2-5|TRBV20-1|TRBD2|few
CSARFLAGPVQETQYF
TGCAGTGCTAGATTTCTAGCGGGACCAGTCCAAGAGACCCAGTACTTC